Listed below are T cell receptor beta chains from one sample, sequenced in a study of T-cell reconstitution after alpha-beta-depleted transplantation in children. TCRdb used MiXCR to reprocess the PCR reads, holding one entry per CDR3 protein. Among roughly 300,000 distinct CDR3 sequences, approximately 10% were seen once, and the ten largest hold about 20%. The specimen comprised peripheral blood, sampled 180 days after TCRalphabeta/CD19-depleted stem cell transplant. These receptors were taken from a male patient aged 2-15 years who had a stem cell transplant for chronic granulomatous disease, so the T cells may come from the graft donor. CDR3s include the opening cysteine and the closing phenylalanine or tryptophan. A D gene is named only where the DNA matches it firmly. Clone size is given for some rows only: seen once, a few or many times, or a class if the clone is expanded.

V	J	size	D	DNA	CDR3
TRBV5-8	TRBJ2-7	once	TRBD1	TGTGCCAGCAGCTTGGTTGGGACAGGGGCCCACGAGCAGTACTTC	CASSLVGTGAHEQYF
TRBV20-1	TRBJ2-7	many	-	TGCAGTGCTAGAGATTTCGGGAGTGCTCCCTACGAGCAGTACTTC	CSARDFGSAPYEQYF
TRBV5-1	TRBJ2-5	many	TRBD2	TGCGCCAGCAACTTCGCGGGGGGGCGTCAAGAGACCCAGTACTTC	CASNFAGGRQETQYF
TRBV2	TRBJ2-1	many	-	TGTGCCAGCAGTCTTAGGGGATATAGCTTCTTC	CASSLRGYSFF
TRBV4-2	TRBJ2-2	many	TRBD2	TGTGCCAGCAGCCAAGAAAAGCGGGAGAGTCACACCGGGGAGCTGTTTTTT	CASSQEKRESHTGELFF
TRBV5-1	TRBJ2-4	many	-	TGCGCCAGCAGCTCCCTCTTAGCCAAAAACATTCAGTACTTC	CASSSLLAKNIQYF
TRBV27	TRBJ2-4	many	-	TGTGCCAGCAGTTCTCTCCCACGGGCCAAAAACATTCAGTACTTC	CASSSLPRAKNIQYF
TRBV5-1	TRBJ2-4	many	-	TGCGCCAGCAGCCAGGAGGGGCAGGGATCCAAAAACATTCAGTACTTC	CASSQEGQGSKNIQYF
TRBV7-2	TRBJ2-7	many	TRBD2	TGTGCCAGCACCATAGCGGGGGAGCGCTCCTACGAGCAGTACTTC	CASTIAGERSYEQYF
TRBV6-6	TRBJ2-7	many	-	TGTGCCAGCAGTTATCGTGAGCGGGAGCAGTACTTC	CASSYREREQYF
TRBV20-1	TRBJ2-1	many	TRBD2	TGCAGTGCTAGTGGAGGACTAGCGGGACGGAATGAGCAGTTCTTC	CSASGGLAGRNEQFF
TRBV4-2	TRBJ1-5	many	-	TGTGCCAGCAGCCCTGCGGAGCCGAATCAGCCCCAGCATTTT	CASSPAEPNQPQHF
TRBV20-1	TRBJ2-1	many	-	TGCAGTGCTAGGCCTGGCGGAGACAATGAGCAGTTCTTC	CSARPGGDNEQFF
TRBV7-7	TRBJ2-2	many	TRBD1	TGTGCTAGCAGCCAGGGGGTCCAGAACACCGGGGAGCTGTTTTTT	CASSQGVQNTGELFF
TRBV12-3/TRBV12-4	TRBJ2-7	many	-	TGTGCCAGCAGTTTTGGGGGGCTCGAGCAGTACTTC	CASSFGGLEQYF
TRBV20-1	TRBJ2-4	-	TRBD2	TGCAGTGCCAGGGATCGGGGCTCTAGCGGGAGTATTAAAAACATTCAGTACTTC	CSARDRGSSGSIKNIQYF
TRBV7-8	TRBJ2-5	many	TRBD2	TGTGCCAGCAAGGTTTCGGGCCTAGCGGTACAGAACGAAGAGACCCAGTACTTC	CASKVSGLAVQNEETQYF
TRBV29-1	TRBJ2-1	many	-	TGCAGCGTTATGGGCTTCTGGGACAATGAGCAGTTCTTC	CSVMGFWDNEQFF
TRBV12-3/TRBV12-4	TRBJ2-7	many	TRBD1	TGTGCCAGCAGACCCAGCGACAGGGAATTTACCTACGAGCAGTACTTC	CASRPSDREFTYEQYF
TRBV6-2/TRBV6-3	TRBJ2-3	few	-	TGTGCCAGCAGTTATGTAGATACGCAGTATTTT	CASSYVDTQYF
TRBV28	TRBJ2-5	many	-	TGTGCCAGCAGTTCAAGACAGCTCCAAGAGACCCAGTACTTC	CASSSRQLQETQYF
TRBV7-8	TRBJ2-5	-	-	TGTGCCAGCAGCTTAGGGGAACAGGGTGGGCTGGTGGCCCAGTACTTC	CASSLGEQGGLVAQYF
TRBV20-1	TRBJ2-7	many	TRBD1	TGCAGTGCTAACAACAGGGGAAACTCCTACGAGCAGTACTTC	CSANNRGNSYEQYF
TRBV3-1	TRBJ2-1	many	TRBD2	TGTGCCAGCAGCCTACACAAAGCGGGGACTAGCGGGATAGGCGCCTACAATGAGCAGTTCTTC	CASSLHKAGTSGIGAYNEQFF
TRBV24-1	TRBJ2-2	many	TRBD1	TGTGCCACCTCTGCCGGGACAGGGCCTAACACCGGGGAGCTGTTTTTT	CATSAGTGPNTGELFF
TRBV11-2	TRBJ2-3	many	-	TGTGCCAGCAGCTTTCCCCAGACCGGGACAAGATCTAGCACAGATACGCAGTATTTT	CASSFPQTGTRSSTDTQYF
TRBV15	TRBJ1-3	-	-	TGTGCCACCAGCAGAGAAAGGGGAAACACCATATATTTT	CATSRERGNTIYF
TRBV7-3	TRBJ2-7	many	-	TGTGCCAGCAGCGCTGAGGGTGCGGGGCACTACGAGCAGTACTTC	CASSAEGAGHYEQYF
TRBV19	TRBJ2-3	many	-	TGTGCCAGTAAGTCAGGTCGTCTGTATTTT	CASKSGRLYF
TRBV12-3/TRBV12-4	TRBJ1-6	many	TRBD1	TGTGCCAGCAGTTCTAACCCGCGACAGGGTTCACCCCTCCACTTT	CASSSNPRQGSPLHF
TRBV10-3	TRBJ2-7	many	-	TGTGCCATCAGTGTATCAGCAAATTACGAGCAGTACTTC	CAISVSANYEQYF
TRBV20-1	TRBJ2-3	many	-	TGCAGTGCCAGAGAGTCAGCGGGCCCAGATACGCAGTATTTT	CSARESAGPDTQYF
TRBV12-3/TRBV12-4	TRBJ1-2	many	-	TGTGCCAGCAGACCGACCGGGACGGACAACTATGGCTACACCTTC	CASRPTGTDNYGYTF
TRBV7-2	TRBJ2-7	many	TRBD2	TGTGCCACCGGGACTAGCGGGGGGAACGAGCAGTACTTC	CATGTSGGNEQYF
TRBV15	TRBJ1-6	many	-	TGTGCCACCGGTTCCTCCTATAATTCACCCCTCCACTTT	CATGSSYNSPLHF
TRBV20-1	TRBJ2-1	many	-	TGCAGTGCTAGAGTACTGCGATCACCTGGCAATGAGCAGTTCTTC	CSARVLRSPGNEQFF
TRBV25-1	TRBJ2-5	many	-	TGTGCCAGCAGTACGTCACTCGGCCTTCAAGAGACCCAGTACTTC	CASSTSLGLQETQYF
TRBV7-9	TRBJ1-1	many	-	TGTGCCAGCAGCCTAGCCCTGGGGGGGGCAACTGAAGCTTTCTTT	CASSLALGGATEAFF
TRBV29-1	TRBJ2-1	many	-	TGCAGCGCCCAGACCCGCTCCTACAATGAGCAGTTCTTC	CSAQTRSYNEQFF
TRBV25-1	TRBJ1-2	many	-	TGTGCCAGCAGTGAAGGCCCGGCGGTCCTCAGGGCTAACTATGGCTACACCTTC	CASSEGPAVLRANYGYTF
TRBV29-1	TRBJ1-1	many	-	TGCAGCGTTGAATGGCTCAGGGAGAGCACTGAAGCTTTCTTT	CSVEWLRESTEAFF
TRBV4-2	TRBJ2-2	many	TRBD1	TGTGCCAGCAGCCCAACCACCGGGACAGGGAGTATGACCGGGGAGCTGTTTTTT	CASSPTTGTGSMTGELFF